This T cell receptor beta chain was sequenced during a study of CDR3 diversity in severe acne. Germline lookup yields CDR1 DFQATT and CDR2 SNEGSKA (reference sequence). The CDR3 consists of 11 residues. Trimming shortened V by 3 bases and J by 6 bases, and 5 bases separated the two germline ends. TCRdb recomputed calls from the PCR reads with MiXCR, one row per CDR3 protein. The profile shows about 98,000 distinct CDR3 sequences, 45% to 60% of them singletons. What was sequenced was blood. The sequence came from a male donor with acne. The V call is TRBV20-1, the J call TRBJ2-2, with D hard to call. CDR3 sequence (DNA): TGCAGTGCTAGGGCCCCCGGGGAGCTGTTTTTT. Amino acid sequence: CSARAPGELFF.